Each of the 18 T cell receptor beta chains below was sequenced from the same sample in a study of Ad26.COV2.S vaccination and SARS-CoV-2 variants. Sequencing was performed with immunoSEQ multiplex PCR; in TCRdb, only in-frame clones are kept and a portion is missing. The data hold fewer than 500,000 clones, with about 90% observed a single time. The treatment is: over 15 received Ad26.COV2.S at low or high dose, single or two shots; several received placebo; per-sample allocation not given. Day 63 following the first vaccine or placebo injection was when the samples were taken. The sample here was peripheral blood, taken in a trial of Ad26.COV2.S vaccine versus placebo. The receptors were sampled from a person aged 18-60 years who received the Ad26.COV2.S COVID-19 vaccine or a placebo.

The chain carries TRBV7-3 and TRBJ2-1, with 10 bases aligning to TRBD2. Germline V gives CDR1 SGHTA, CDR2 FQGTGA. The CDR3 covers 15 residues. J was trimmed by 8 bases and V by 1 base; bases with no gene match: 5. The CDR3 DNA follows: TGTGCCAGCAGCTTAATTAGCGGGAGGCTGGATGAGCAGTTCTTC. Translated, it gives CASSLISGRLDEQFF. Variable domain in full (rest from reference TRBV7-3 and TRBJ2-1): GAGVSQTPSNKVTEKGKYVELRCDPISGHTALYWYRQSLGQGPEFLIYFQGTGAADDSGLPNDRFFAVRPEGSVSTLKIQRTERGDSAVYLCASSLISGRLDEQFFGPGTRLTVL.

CDR3 region: CASSQSPGQGLQETQYF. The CDR3 nucleotides read TGCGCCAGCAGCCAATCCCCGGGACAGGGCCTCCAAGAGACCCAGTACTTC. The gene calls are TRBV4-1 and TRBJ2-5; TRBD1 aligns across 9 bases. Germline CDR1 MGHRA, CDR2 YSYEKL. With V trimmed by 2 bases and J by 1 base, 8 bases remained unmatched. This CDR3 has 17 amino acids.

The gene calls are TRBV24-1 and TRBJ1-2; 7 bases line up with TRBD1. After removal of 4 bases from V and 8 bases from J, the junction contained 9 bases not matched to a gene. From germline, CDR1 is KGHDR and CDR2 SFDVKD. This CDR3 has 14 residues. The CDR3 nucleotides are TGTGCCACCAGTGAGGCTAACAGGGGCCAGGGCTACACCTTC. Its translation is CATSEANRGQGYTF.

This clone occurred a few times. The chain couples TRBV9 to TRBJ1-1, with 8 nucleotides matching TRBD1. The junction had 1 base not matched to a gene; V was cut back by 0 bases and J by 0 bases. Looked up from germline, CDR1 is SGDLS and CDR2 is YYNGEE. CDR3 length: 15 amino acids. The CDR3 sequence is CASSVGDRMNTEAFF. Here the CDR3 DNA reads TGTGCCAGCAGCGTAGGGGACAGGATGAACACTGAAGCTTTCTTT. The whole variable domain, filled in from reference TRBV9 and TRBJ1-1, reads DSGVTQTPKHLITATGQRVTLRCSPRSGDLSVYWYQQSLDQGLQFLIQYYNGEERAKGNILERFSAQQFPDLHSELNLSSLELGDSALYFCASSVGDRMNTEAFFGQGTRLTVV.

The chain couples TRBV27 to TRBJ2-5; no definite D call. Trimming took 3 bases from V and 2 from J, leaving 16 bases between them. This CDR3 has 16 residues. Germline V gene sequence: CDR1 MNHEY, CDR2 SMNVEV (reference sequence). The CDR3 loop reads CASSFMSDGPQETQYF. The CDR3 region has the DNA TGTGCCAGCAGTTTTATGTCGGACGGTCCTCAAGAGACCCAGTACTTC.

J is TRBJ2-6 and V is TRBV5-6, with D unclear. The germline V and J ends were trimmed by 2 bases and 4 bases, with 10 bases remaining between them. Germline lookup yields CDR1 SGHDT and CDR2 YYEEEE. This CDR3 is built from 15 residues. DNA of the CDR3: TGTGCCAGCAGCTTATGGATGGGCGGGGCCAACGTCCTGACTTTC. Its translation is CASSLWMGGANVLTF.

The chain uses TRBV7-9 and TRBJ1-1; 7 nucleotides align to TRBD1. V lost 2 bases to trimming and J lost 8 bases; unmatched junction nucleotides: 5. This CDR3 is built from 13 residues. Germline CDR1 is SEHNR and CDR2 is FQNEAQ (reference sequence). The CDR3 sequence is CASSLRGLREAFF. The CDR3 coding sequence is TGTGCCAGCAGCTTAAGGGGGCTACGGGAAGCTTTCTTT. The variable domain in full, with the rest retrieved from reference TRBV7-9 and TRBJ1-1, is DTGVSQNPRHKITKRGQNVTFRCDPISEHNRLYWYRQTLGQGPEFLTYFQNEAQLEKSRLLSDRFSAERPKGSFSTLEIQRTEQGDSAMYLCASSLRGLREAFFGQGTRLTVV.

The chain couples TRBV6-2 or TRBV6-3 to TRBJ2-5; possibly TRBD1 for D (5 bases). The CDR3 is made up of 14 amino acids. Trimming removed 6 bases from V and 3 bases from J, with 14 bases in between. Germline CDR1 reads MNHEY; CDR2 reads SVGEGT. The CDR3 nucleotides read TGTGCCAGCAGCTCTGTAGACAGAAAAGAGACCCAGTACTTC. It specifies CASSSVDRKETQYF.

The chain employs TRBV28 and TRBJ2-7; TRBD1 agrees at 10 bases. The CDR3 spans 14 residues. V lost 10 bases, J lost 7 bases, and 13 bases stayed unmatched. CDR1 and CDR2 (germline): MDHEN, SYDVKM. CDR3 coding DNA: TGTGCCACTACCCCCGGGACAGGGGTATTGGAGCAGTACTTC. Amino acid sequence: CATTPGTGVLEQYF.

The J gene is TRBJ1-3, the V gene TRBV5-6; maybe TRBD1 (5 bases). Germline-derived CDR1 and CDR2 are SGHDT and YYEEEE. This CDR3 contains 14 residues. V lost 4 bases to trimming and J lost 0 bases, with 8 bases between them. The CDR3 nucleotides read TGTGCCAGCAGCGGGGGGTCCTCTGGAAACACCATATATTTT. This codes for CASSGGSSGNTIYF.

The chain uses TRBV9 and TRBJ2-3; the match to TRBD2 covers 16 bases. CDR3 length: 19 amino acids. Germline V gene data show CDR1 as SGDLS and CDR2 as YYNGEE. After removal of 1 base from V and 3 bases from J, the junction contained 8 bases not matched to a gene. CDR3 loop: CASSVLGLAGGPQTDTQYF. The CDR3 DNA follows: TGTGCCAGCAGCGTATTGGGACTAGCGGGAGGGCCCCAAACAGATACGCAGTATTTT.

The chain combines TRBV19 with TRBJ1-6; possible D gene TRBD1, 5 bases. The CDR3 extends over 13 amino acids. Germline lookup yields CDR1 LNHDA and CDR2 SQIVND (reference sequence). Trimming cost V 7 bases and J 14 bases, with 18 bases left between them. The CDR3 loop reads CASTQNQGRALHF. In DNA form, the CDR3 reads TGTGCCAGTACCCAAAACCAGGGACGGGCCCTCCACTTT.

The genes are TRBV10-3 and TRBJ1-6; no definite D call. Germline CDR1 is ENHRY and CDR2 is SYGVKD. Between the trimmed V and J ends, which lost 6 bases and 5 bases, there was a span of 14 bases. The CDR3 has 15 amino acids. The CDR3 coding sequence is TGTGCCATCAGAGACAAGGGCACAGATAATTCACCCCTCCACTTT. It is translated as CAIRDKGTDNSPLHF.

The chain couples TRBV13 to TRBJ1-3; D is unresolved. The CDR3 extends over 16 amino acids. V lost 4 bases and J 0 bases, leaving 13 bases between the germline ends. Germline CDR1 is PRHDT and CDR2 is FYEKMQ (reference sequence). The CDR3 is CASSSRTLSSGNTIYF. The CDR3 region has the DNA TGTGCCAGCAGCTCCCGGACCCTTAGCTCTGGAAACACCATATATTTT.

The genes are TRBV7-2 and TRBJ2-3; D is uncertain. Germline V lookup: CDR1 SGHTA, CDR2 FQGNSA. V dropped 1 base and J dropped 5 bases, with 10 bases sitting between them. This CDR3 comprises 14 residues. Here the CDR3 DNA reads TGTGCCAGCAGCTTAGTGTTATCTGAAGATACGCAGTATTTT. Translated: CASSLVLSEDTQYF.

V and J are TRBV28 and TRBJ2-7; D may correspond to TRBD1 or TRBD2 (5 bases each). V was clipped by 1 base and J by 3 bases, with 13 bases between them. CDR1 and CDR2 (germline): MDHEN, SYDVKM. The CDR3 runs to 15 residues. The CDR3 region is CASSLFPGTGYEQYF. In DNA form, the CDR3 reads TGTGCCAGCAGTTTATTCCCGGGGACGGGCTACGAGCAGTACTTC. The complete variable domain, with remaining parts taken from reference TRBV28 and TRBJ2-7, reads DVKVTQSSRYLVKRTGEKVFLECVQDMDHENMFWYRQDPGLGLRLIYFSYDVKMKEKGDIPEGYSVSREKKERFSLILESASTNQTSMYLCASSLFPGTGYEQYFGPGTRLTVT.

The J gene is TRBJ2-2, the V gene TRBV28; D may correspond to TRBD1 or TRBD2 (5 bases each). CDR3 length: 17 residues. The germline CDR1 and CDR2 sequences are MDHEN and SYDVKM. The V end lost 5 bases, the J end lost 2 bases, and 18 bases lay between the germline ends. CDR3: CASSPLFPGRNTGELFF. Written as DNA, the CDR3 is TGTGCCAGCAGTCCTCTGTTTCCGGGACGAAACACCGGGGAGCTGTTTTTT.

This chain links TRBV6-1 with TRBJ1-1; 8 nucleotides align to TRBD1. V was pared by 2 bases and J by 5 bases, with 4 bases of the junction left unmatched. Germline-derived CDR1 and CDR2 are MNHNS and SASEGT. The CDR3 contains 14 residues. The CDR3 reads CASSERTGWTEAFF. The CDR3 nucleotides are TGTGCCAGCAGTGAACGGACAGGGTGGACTGAAGCTTTCTTT.